This TCR beta chain is drawn from a study of immune evolution from preneoplasia to lung adenocarcinoma. Germline CDR1 SGHTA, CDR2 FQGNSA. This CDR3 comprises 14 residues. V lost 2 bases, J lost 0 bases, and 6 bases lay in between. The method was immunoSEQ multiplex PCR; TCRdb's version includes in-frame clones alone and lacks a portion of them. Of approximately 5,300 clones detected, around 75% appear once; the ten largest clones hold about a fifth. V and J are TRBV7-2 and TRBJ2-3; D not certain. This sequence was found in a person aged 60 to 85 with lung adenocarcinoma. The sequenced material came from FFPE adjacent normal lung tissue. DNA of the CDR3: TGTGCCAGCAGCTTAATCCCTAGCACAGATACGCAGTATTTT. Its translation is CASSLIPSTDTQYF.